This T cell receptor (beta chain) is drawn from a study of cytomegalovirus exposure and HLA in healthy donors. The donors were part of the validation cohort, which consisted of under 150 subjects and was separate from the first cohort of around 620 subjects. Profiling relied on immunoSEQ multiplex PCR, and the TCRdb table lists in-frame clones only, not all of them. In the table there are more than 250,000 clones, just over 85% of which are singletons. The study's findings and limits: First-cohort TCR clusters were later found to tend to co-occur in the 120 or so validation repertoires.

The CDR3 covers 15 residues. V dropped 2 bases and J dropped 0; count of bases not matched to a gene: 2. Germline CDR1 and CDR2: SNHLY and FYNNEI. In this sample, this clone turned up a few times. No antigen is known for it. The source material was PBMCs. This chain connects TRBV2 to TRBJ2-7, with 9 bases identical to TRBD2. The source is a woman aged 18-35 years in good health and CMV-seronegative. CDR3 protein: CASSELSGSSYEQYF. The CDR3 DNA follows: TGTGCCAGCAGTGAACTTAGCGGGAGCTCCTACGAGCAGTACTTC.